The rows below give T cell receptor beta chains drawn from one sample of a study of cytomegalovirus exposure and HLA in healthy donors. Measured with immunoSEQ multiplex PCR; TCRdb has only the in-frame clones, and not every one. The sample holds 120,000 to 150,000 clones, roughly 80% seen once. Sequenced material: PBMCs. All receptors come from a woman in her thirties or forties in good health and CMV-seropositive. Each CDR3 is given with its conserved first and last residue. A D gene is named only where the DNA matches it firmly. Part of the rows lack a size; the others show once, few, many or a class for expanded clones.

D gene: .; V gene: TRBV11-2; J gene: TRBJ2-3; clone size: .; CDR3 DNA: TGTGCCAGCAGCTTAGGACTATCCGGAGATACGCAGTATTTT; CDR3 protein: CASSLGLSGDTQYF
D gene: .; V gene: TRBV4-1; J gene: TRBJ2-6; clone size: .; CDR3 DNA: TGCGCCAGCAGCCAAGGGGGACTGACAGGGAAGTCTGGGGCCAACGTCCTGACTTTC; CDR3 protein: CASSQGGLTGKSGANVLTF
D gene: .; V gene: TRBV5-1; J gene: TRBJ2-1; clone size: few; CDR3 DNA: TGCGCCAGCAGCTTGGTGTCTACCGGTACCTATGAGCAGTTCTTC; CDR3 protein: CASSLVSTGTYEQFF
D gene: TRBD2; V gene: TRBV6-5; J gene: TRBJ2-7; clone size: .; CDR3 DNA: TGTGCCAGCAGTTACGGCGGGGGGGCCTACGAGCAGTACTTC; CDR3 protein: CASSYGGGAYEQYF
D gene: TRBD2; V gene: TRBV7-3; J gene: TRBJ2-7; clone size: .; CDR3 DNA: TGTGCCAGCAGCGTTAGCGGGGGGGCGGTCGAGCAGTACTTC; CDR3 protein: CASSVSGGAVEQYF
D gene: TRBD2; V gene: TRBV10-3; J gene: TRBJ2-3; clone size: .; CDR3 DNA: TGTGCCATCAGGGATACGGGACTAGCCTCAGATACGCAGTATTTT; CDR3 protein: CAIRDTGLASDTQYF
D gene: TRBD1; V gene: TRBV30; J gene: TRBJ2-7; clone size: .; CDR3 DNA: TGTGCCTGGCAAACAGGGGGGACCTACGAGCAGTACTTC; CDR3 protein: CAWQTGGTYEQYF
D gene: .; V gene: TRBV5-1; J gene: TRBJ1-5; clone size: .; CDR3 DNA: TGCGCCAGCAGCTTGGATCCAGGGAATCAGCCCCAGCATTTT; CDR3 protein: CASSLDPGNQPQHF
D gene: TRBD1; V gene: TRBV10-3; J gene: TRBJ2-2; clone size: few; CDR3 DNA: TGTGCCATCAGGAGAACAGGGGAGACCGGGGAGCTGTTTTTT; CDR3 protein: CAIRRTGETGELFF
D gene: TRBD2; V gene: TRBV2; J gene: TRBJ2-2; clone size: .; CDR3 DNA: TGTGCCAGCATGGGACTAGCGGCCACCGGGGAGCTGTTTTTT; CDR3 protein: CASMGLAATGELFF
D gene: TRBD1; V gene: TRBV5-1; J gene: TRBJ2-5; clone size: .; CDR3 DNA: TGCGCCAGCAGCCAACAGGGGGAGCAAGAGACCCAGTACTTC; CDR3 protein: CASSQQGEQETQYF
D gene: TRBD1; V gene: TRBV5-5; J gene: TRBJ1-2; clone size: .; CDR3 DNA: TGTGCCAGCAGCCAAGGGACAGGGGGTGGCTACACCTTC; CDR3 protein: CASSQGTGGGYTF
D gene: TRBD1; V gene: TRBV15; J gene: TRBJ1-5; clone size: .; CDR3 DNA: TGTGCCACCAGCAGAGACACAGGGGGCTGGCAGCCCCAGCATTTT; CDR3 protein: CATSRDTGGWQPQHF
D gene: TRBD2; V gene: TRBV2; J gene: TRBJ2-3; clone size: .; CDR3 DNA: TGTGCCAGCAATTTGATAGCGGGGGGCAGCACAGATACGCAGTATTTT; CDR3 protein: CASNLIAGGSTDTQYF
D gene: .; V gene: TRBV6-5; J gene: TRBJ1-6; clone size: .; CDR3 DNA: TGTGCCAGTAGCGTAGCAGGCGTTAATTCACCCCTCCACTTT; CDR3 protein: CASSVAGVNSPLHF
D gene: .; V gene: TRBV5-1; J gene: TRBJ1-4; clone size: .; CDR3 DNA: TGCGCCAGCAGCCCTAACGGGAGAACCGGGGAAAAACTGTTTTTT; CDR3 protein: CASSPNGRTGEKLFF
D gene: .; V gene: TRBV7-6; J gene: TRBJ2-2; clone size: .; CDR3 DNA: TGTGCCAGCAGCTTAGAACAGGCCGGGGAGCTGTTTTTT; CDR3 protein: CASSLEQAGELFF
D gene: TRBD1; V gene: TRBV7-7; J gene: TRBJ2-3; clone size: .; CDR3 DNA: TGTGCCAGCAGCTTTCAGGGGGCAGATACGCAGTATTTT; CDR3 protein: CASSFQGADTQYF
D gene: .; V gene: TRBV10-2; J gene: TRBJ1-2; clone size: .; CDR3 DNA: TGCGCCAGCAGTGAGCAGGGGCAAGGCTATGGCTACACCTTC; CDR3 protein: CASSEQGQGYGYTF
D gene: TRBD2; V gene: TRBV4-2; J gene: TRBJ2-3; clone size: .; CDR3 DNA: TGTGCCAGCAGCCAAGTCGATAGCGGGGGCCCAGATACGCAGTATTTT; CDR3 protein: CASSQVDSGGPDTQYF
D gene: TRBD2; V gene: TRBV20-1; J gene: TRBJ2-3; clone size: .; CDR3 DNA: TGCAGGCCGGGGGGGGTGGATACGCAGTATTTT; CDR3 protein: CRPGGVDTQYF
D gene: .; V gene: TRBV4-1; J gene: TRBJ1-1; clone size: .; CDR3 DNA: TGCGCCAGCAGCCCGCATGTGTGGGGGGGCACTGAAGCTTTCTTT; CDR3 protein: CASSPHVWGGTEAFF